A single sample gave rise to the 4 T cell receptor beta chains below, sequenced in a study of T-cell reconstitution after alpha-beta-depleted transplantation in children. Unique molecular identifiers tagged the TCRbeta library. From the PCR reads, TCRdb called clonotypes with MiXCR, one entry per CDR3 protein. The sample holds 190,000 or so distinct CDR3 sequences; about 6.8% are singletons and the top ten take 3%. Sequenced here: PBMCs from the stem cell graft donor, sampled from the stem cell graft. All receptors derive from a human donor who donated a stem cell graft to a child with Wiskott-Aldrich syndrome.

This clonotype has just a few counts. V is TRBV28 and J is TRBJ2-1; D uncertain. Germline CDR1 MDHEN, CDR2 SYDVKM. This CDR3 has 13 residues. V lost 4 bases to trimming and J lost 5 bases, with 9 bases between them. CDR3 residues: CASSSFLDNEQFF. CDR3 nucleotides: TGTGCCAGCAGTTCTTTTTTGGACAATGAGCAGTTCTTC.

A few counts support this clonotype. V gene TRBV19 combines with J gene TRBJ2-2; weak D call: TRBD1 (6 bases). Trimming shortened V by 6 bases and J by 1 base, and 12 bases separated the two germline ends. The CDR3 has 15 amino acids. Germline-derived CDR1 and CDR2 are LNHDA and SQIVND (reference sequence). In DNA, the CDR3 is TGTGCCAGTAGCCTCAGGGGCGGGAACACCGGGGAGCTGTTTTTT. As protein: CASSLRGGNTGELFF.

There are many counts of this clonotype. J is TRBJ2-1 and V is TRBV5-1; perhaps TRBD1 as D (5 bases). CDR3 length equals 15 residues. CDR1 is SGHRS and CDR2 is YFSETQ in the germline V gene. The V end lost 0 bases, the J end lost 3 bases, and 10 bases lay between the germline ends. CDR3: CASSLGDSLYNEQFF. CDR3 nucleotide sequence: TGCGCCAGCAGCTTGGGAGACAGCCTCTACAATGAGCAGTTCTTC. The full variable domain, rest sourced from reference TRBV5-1 and TRBJ2-1, is KAGVTQTPRYLIKTRGQQVTLSCSPISGHRSVSWYQQTPGQGLQFLFEYFSETQRNKGNFPGRFSGRQFSNSRSEMNVSTLELGDSALYLCASSLGDSLYNEQFFGPGTRLTVL.

This clonotype was counted many times. This rearrangement joins TRBV7-2 to TRBJ2-3; D not resolved. CDR3 length: 15 amino acids. Trimming left V 6 bases short and J 0 bases short, with 13 bases between. Germline V CDR1 and CDR2: SGHTA, FQGNSA. CDR3 in amino acids: CASRPPSLSTDTQYF. CDR3 DNA sequence: TGTGCCAGCAGACCCCCATCCCTTAGCACAGATACGCAGTATTTT.